This T cell receptor (beta chain) came from a study of shared clonotypes between healthy human individuals. Some 30,000 T cell genomes (approximately 190 ng DNA) went into each sorted-subset replicate. The table came from immunoSEQ multiplex PCR; TCRdb's copy has only in-frame clones and leaves some out. The data contain about 2.1 million clones, 93% of them seen just once; the ten biggest clones take up under 2%. V dropped 2 bases and J dropped 3 bases, with 7 bases sitting between them. The CDR3 covers 13 residues. Germline V CDR1 and CDR2: MNHEY, SVGAGI. CD45RO-negative CD8 cells positively selected for CCR7 made up the naive population, which excluded terminally differentiated effector memory CD45RA+ cells. The donors were adults (healthy and HIV-negative) with no recent acute infections or vaccinations.

The V call is TRBV6-5, the J call TRBJ1-2; unclear D gene. The sequenced sample consisted of naive CD8+ T cells from PBMCs. This TCR derives from a man younger than 35 in good health. Some clones in this sample may be carry-over from other donors' samples. The DNA of the CDR3 is TGTGCCAGCAGTTACAACAGCTACTATGGCTACACCTTC. It is translated as CASSYNSYYGYTF.